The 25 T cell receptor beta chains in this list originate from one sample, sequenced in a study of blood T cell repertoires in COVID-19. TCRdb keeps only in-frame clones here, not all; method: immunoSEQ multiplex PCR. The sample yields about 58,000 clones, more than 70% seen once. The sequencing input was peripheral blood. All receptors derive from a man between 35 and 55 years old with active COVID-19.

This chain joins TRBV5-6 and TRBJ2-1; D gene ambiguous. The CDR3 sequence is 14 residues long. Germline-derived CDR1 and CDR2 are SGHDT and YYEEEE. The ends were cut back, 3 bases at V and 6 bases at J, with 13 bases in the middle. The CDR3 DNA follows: TGTGCCAGCAGCTCCGGAGATGATTTCAATGAGCAGTTCTTC. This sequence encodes CASSSGDDFNEQFF. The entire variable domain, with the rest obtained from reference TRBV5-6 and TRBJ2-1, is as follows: DAGVTQSPTHLIKTRGQQVTLRCSPKSGHDTVSWYQQALGQGPQFIFQYYEEEERQRGNFPDRFSGHQFPNYSSELNVNALLLGDSALYLCASSSGDDFNEQFFGPGTRLTVL.

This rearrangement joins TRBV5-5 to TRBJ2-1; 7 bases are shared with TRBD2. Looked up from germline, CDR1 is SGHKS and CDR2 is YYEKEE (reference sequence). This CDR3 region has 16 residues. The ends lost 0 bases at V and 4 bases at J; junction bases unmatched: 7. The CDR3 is CASSLEASGWYNEQFF. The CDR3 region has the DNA TGTGCCAGCAGCTTGGAGGCTAGCGGTTGGTACAATGAGCAGTTCTTC.

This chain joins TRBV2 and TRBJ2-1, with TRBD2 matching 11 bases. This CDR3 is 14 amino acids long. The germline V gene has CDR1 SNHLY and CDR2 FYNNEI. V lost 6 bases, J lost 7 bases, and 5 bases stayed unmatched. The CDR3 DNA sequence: TGTGCCAGCAGGAAGACTAGCGGGATTAATGAGCAGTTCTTC. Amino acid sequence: CASRKTSGINEQFF.

In nucleotides, the CDR3 is TGTGCCAGCAGTTACTCGGAGCACCCCTCTGGAAACACCATATATTTT. Amino acids: CASSYSEHPSGNTIYF. This chain links TRBV6-6 with TRBJ1-3; D remains ambiguous. The CDR3 runs 16 residues. Germline assignment: CDR1 MNHNY and CDR2 SVGAGI (reference sequence). V was cut by 0 bases and J by 0 bases, with 9 bases left in between.

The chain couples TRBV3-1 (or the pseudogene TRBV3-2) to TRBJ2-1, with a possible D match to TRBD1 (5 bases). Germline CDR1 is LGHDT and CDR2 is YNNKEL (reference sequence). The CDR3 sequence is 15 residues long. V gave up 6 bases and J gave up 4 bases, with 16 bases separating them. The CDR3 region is CASSPDPDRYNEQFF. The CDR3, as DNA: TGTGCCAGCAGTCCGGATCCCGACAGATACAATGAGCAGTTCTTC.

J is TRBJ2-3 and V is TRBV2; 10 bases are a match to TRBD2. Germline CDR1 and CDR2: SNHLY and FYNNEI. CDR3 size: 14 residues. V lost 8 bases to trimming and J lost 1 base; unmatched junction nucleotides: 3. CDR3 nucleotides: TGTGCCAGCTCCGGGACTAGCGGCACAGATACGCAGTATTTT. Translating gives CASSGTSGTDTQYF.

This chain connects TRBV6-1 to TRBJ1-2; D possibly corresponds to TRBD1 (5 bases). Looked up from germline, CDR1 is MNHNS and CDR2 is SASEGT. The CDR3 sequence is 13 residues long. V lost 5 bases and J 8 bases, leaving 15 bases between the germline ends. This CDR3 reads CASSLDRMRGYTF. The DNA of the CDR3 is TGTGCCAGCAGTTTAGACAGAATGCGGGGCTACACCTTC.

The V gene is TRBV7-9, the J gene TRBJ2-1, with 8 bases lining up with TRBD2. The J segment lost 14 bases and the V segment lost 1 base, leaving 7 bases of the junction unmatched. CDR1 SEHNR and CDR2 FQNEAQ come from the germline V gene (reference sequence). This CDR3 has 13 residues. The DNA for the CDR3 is TGTGCCAGCAGCTTAGAGTTAGGGACTAGGAAGTTCTTC. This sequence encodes CASSLELGTRKFF.

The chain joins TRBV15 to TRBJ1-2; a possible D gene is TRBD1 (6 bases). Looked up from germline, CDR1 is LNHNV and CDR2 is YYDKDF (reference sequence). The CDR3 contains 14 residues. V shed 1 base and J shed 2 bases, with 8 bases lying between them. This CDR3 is CATSRGTGNYGYTF. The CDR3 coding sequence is TGTGCCACCAGCAGAGGAACAGGGAACTATGGCTACACCTTC.

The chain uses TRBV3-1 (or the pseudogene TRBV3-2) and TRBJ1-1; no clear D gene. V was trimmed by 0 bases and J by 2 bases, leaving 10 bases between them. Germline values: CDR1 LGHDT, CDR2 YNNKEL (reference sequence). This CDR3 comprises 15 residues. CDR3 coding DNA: TGTGCCAGCAGCCAAGAAATGAGGGCCAACACTGAAGCTTTCTTT. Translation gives CASSQEMRANTEAFF.

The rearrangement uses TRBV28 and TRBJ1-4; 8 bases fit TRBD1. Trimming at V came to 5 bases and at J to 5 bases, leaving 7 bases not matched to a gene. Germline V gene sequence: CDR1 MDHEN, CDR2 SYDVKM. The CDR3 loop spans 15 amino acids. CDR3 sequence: CASSPAGQGNEKLFF. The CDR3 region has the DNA TGTGCCAGCAGTCCCGCTGGACAGGGCAATGAAAAACTGTTTTTT. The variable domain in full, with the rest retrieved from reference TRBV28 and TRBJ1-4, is DVKVTQSSRYLVKRTGEKVFLECVQDMDHENMFWYRQDPGLGLRLIYFSYDVKMKEKGDIPEGYSVSREKKERFSLILESASTNQTSMYLCASSPAGQGNEKLFFGSGTQLSVL.

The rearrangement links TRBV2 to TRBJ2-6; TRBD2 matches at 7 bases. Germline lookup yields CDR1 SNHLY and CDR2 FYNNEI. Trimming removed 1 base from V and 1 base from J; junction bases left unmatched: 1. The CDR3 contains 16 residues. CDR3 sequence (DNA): TGTGCCAGCAGTGAAGGGGGGGGATCTGGGGCCAACGTCCTGACTTTC. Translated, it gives CASSEGGGSGANVLTF.

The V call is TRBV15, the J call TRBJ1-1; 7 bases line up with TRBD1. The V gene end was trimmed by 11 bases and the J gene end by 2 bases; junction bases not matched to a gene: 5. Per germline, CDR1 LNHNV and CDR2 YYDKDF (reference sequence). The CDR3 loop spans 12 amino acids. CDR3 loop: CAARGRNTEAFF. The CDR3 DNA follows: TGTGCCGCTAGGGGGCGAAACACTGAAGCTTTCTTT.

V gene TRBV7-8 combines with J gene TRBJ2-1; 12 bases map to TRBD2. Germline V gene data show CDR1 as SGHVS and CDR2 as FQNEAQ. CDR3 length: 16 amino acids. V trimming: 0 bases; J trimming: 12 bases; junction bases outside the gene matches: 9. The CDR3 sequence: CASSLAALAGGEPQFF. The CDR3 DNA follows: TGTGCCAGCAGCTTAGCGGCTCTAGCGGGAGGGGAACCGCAGTTCTTC.

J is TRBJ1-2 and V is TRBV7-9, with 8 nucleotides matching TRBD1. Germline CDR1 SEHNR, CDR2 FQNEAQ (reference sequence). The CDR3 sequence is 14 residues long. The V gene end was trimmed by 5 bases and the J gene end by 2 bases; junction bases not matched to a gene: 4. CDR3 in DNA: TGTGCCAGCAGCCCGCGACAGGGGAACTATGGCTACACCTTC. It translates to CASSPRQGNYGYTF.

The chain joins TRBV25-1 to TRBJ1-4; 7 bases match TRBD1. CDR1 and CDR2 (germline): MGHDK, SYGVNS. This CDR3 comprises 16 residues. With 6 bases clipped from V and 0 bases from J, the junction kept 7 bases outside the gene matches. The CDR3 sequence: CASSPDRSATNEKLFF. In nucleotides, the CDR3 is TGTGCCAGCAGCCCGGACAGGTCTGCAACTAATGAAAAACTGTTTTTT.

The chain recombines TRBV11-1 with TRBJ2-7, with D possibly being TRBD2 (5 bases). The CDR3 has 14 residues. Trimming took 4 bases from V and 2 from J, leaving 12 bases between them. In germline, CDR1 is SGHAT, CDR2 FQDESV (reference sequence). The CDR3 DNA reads TGTGCCAGCAGCTCGGTAAGCGGTACCTACGAGCAGTACTTC. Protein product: CASSSVSGTYEQYF.

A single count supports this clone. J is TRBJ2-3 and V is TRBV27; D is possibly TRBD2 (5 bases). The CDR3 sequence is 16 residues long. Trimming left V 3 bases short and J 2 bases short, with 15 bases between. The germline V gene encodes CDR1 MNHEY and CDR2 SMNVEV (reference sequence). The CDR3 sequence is CASSLAEGSSTDTQYF. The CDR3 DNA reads TGTGCCAGCAGTTTGGCAGAGGGCTCTTCCACAGATACGCAGTATTTT.

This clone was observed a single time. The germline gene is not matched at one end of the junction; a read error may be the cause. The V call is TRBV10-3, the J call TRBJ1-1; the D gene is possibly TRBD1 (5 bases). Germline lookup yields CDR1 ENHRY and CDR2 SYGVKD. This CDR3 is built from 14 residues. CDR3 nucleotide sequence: TGTGCCATCTGTGAGGGGAGCATGAACACTGAAGCTTTCTTT. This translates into CAICEGSMNTEAFF.

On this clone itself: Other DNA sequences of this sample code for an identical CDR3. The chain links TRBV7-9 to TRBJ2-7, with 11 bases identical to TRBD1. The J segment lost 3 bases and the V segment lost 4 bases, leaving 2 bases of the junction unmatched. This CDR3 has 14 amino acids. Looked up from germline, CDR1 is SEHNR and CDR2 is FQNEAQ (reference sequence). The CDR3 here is CASSSGTGGYEQYF. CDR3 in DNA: TGTGCCAGCAGCTCTGGGACAGGGGGCTACGAGCAGTACTTC.

The CDR3 reads CASSPRWGRGPRADTQYF. Written as DNA, the CDR3 is TGTGCCAGCAGCCCACGGTGGGGCAGGGGCCCGAGGGCAGATACGCAGTATTTT. The chain links TRBV7-2 to TRBJ2-3; D might be TRBD1 (6 bases). This CDR3 is built from 18 residues. V shed 5 bases and J shed 4 bases, with 25 bases lying between them. Per the germline V gene, CDR1 is SGHTA and CDR2 is FQGNSA.

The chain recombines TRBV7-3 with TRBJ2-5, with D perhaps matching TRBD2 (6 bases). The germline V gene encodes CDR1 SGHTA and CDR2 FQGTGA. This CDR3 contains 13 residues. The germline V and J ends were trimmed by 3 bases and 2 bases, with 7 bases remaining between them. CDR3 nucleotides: TGTGCCAGCAGCTTGACTAGACAAGAGACCCAGTACTTC. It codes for CASSLTRQETQYF.

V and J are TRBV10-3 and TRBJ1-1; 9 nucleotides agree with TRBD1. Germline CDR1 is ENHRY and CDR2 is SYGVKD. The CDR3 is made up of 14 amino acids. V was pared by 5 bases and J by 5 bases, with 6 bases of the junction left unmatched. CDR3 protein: CAISRDRAETEAFF. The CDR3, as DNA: TGTGCCATCAGTCGGGACAGGGCGGAGACTGAAGCTTTCTTT.

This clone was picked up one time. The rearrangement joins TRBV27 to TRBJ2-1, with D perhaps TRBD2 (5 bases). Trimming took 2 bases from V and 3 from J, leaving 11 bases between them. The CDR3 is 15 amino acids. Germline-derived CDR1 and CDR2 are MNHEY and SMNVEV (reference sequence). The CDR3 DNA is TGTGCCAGCAGTTTAGGGGTAGCGAACTACAATGAGCAGTTCTTC. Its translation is CASSLGVANYNEQFF.

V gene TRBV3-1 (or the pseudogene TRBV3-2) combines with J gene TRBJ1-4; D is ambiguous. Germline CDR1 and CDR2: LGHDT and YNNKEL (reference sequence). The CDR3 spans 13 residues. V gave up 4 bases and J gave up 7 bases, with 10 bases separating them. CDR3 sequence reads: CASSLTSTEKLFF. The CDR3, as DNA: TGTGCCAGCAGCCTGACATCAACTGAAAAACTGTTTTTT.